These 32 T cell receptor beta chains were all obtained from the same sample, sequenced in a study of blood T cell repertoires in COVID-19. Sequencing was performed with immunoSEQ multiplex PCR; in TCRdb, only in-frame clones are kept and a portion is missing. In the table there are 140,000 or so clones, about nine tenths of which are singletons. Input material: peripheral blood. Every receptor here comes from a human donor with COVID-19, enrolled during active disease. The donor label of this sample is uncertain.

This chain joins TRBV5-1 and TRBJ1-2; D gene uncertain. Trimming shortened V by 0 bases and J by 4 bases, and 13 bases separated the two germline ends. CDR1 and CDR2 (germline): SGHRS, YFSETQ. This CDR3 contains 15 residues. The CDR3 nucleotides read TGCGCCAGCAGCTTGGCTTCCATCTCGGGCTATGGCTACACCTTC. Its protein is CASSLASISGYGYTF.

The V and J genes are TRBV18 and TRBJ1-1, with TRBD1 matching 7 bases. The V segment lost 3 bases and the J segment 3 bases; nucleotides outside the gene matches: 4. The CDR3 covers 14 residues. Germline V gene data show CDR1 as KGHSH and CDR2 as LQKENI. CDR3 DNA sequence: TGTGCCAGCTCACCGGCAGGGGGGCACACTGAAGCTTTCTTT. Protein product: CASSPAGGHTEAFF.

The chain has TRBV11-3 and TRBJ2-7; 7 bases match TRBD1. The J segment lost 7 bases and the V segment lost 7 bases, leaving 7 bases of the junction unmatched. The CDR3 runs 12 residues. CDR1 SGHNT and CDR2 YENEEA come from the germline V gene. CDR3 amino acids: CASKRDRDEQYF. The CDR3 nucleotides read TGTGCCAGCAAGAGAGACAGGGATGAGCAGTACTTC. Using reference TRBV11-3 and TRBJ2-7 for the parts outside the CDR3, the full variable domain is EAGVVQSPRYKIIEKKQPVAFWCNPISGHNTLYWYLQNLGQGPELLIRYENEEAVDDSQLPKDRFSAERLKGVDSTLKIQPAELGDSAVYLCASKRDRDEQYFGPGTRLTVT.

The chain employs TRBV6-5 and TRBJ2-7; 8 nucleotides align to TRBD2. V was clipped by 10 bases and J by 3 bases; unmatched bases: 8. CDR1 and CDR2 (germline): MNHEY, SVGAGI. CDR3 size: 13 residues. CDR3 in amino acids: CAIGRGGGYEQYF. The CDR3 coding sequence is TGTGCCATCGGTCGGGGGGGCGGCTACGAGCAGTACTTC.

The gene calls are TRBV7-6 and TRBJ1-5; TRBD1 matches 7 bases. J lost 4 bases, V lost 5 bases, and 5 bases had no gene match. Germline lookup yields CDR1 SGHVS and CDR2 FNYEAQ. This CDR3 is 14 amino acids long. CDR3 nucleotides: TGTGCCAGCAGCCTTCAACAGGGGAATCAGCCCCAGCATTTT. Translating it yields CASSLQQGNQPQHF.

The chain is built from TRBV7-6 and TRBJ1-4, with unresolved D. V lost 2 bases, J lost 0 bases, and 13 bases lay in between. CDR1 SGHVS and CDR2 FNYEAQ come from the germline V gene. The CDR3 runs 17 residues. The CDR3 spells CASSLNPPVATNEKLFF. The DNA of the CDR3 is TGTGCCAGCAGCTTAAATCCTCCTGTAGCAACTAATGAAAAACTGTTTTTT.

The CDR3 nucleotides read TGTGCCAGCAGCCAAGCCTGGGGTGGCGGGGGGGACGACCAGTACTTC. Protein product: CASSQAWGGGGDDQYF. J is TRBJ2-5 and V is TRBV4-2, with TRBD2 matching over 9 bases. The CDR3 covers 16 residues. Looked up from germline, CDR1 is LGHNA and CDR2 is YNFKEQ. J was trimmed by 10 bases and V by 1 base; bases with no gene match: 13.

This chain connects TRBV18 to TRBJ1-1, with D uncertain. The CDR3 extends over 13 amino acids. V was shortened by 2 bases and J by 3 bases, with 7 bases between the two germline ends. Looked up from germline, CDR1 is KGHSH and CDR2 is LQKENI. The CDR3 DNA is TGTGCCAGCTCACCAGGGGAGGACACTGAAGCTTTCTTT. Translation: CASSPGEDTEAFF.

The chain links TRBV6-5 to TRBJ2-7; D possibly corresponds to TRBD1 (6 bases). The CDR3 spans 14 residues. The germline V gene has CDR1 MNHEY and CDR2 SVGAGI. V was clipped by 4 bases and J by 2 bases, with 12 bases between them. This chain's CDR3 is CASSSQGFTYEQYF. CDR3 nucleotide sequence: TGTGCCAGCAGTTCCCAGGGGTTTACCTACGAGCAGTACTTC.

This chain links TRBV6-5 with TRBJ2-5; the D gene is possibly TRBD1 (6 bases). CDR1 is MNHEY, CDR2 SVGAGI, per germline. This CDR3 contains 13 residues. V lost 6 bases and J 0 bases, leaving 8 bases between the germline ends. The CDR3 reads CASRGQHQETQYF. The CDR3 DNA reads TGTGCCAGCAGAGGACAGCACCAAGAGACCCAGTACTTC.

CDR3 protein: CSVGGSQETQYF. CDR3 bases: TGCAGCGTTGGAGGATCCCAAGAGACCCAGTACTTC. The V gene is TRBV29-1, the J gene TRBJ2-5; D gene ambiguous. V gave up 4 bases and J gave up 1 base, with 7 bases separating them. Per the germline V gene, CDR1 is SQVTM and CDR2 is ANQGSEA. There are 12 residues in the CDR3.

For the CDR3, the DNA is TGTGCCAGCAGTTTCGACAGTAACACTGAAGCTTTCTTT. The encoded protein is CASSFDSNTEAFF. The genes are TRBV6-5 and TRBJ1-1, with TRBD1 as a possible D gene (5 bases). In germline, CDR1 is MNHEY, CDR2 SVGAGI. The CDR3 spans 13 residues. V lost 4 bases and J 2 bases, leaving 8 bases between the germline ends.

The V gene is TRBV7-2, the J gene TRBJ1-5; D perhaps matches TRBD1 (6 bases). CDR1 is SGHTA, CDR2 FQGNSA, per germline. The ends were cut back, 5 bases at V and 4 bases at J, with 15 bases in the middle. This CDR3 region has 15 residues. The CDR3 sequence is CASSLQGWANQPQHF. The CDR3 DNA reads TGTGCCAGCAGCCTCCAGGGGTGGGCGAATCAGCCCCAGCATTTT.

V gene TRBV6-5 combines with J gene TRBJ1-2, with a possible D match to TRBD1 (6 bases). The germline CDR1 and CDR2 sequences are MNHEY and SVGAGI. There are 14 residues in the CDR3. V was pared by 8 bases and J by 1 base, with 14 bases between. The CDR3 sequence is CASFLRGNNYGYTF. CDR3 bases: TGTGCCAGCTTCTTGAGGGGGAATAACTATGGCTACACCTTC.

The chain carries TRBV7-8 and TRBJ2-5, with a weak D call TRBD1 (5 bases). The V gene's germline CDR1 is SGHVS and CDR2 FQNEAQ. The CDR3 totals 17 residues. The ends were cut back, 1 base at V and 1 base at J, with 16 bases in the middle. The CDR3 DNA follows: TGTGCCAGCAGCTTAGGGACGGCAGGGTATATCCAAGAGACCCAGTACTTC. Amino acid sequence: CASSLGTAGYIQETQYF.

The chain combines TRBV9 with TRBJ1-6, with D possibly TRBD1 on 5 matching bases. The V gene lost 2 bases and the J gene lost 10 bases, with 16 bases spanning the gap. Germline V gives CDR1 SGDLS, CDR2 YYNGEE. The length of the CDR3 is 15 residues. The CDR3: CASSVVGGSGSPLHF. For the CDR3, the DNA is TGTGCCAGCAGCGTCGTCGGGGGAAGCGGATCACCCCTCCACTTT. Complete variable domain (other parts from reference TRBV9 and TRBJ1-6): DSGVTQTPKHLITATGQRVTLRCSPRSGDLSVYWYQQSLDQGLQFLIQYYNGEERAKGNILERFSAQQFPDLHSELNLSSLELGDSALYFCASSVVGGSGSPLHFGNGTRLTVT.

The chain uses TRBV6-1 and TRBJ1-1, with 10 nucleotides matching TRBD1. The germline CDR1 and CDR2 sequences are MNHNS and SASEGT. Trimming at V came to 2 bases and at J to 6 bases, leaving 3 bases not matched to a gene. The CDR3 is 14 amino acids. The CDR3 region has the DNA TGTGCCAGCAGTGAATGGGACAGGGGTGCTGAAGCTTTCTTT. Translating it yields CASSEWDRGAEAFF.

Here the CDR3 reads CASSLGALREGYNEQFF. DNA for the CDR3: TGTGCCAGCAGCTTAGGGGCTTTGCGGGAAGGCTACAATGAGCAGTTCTTC. This chain links TRBV7-3 with TRBJ2-1; tentatively, D is TRBD2 (6 bases). The CDR3 runs 17 residues. V lost 2 bases and J lost 3, with 17 bases in between. Germline assignment: CDR1 SGHTA and CDR2 FQGTGA.

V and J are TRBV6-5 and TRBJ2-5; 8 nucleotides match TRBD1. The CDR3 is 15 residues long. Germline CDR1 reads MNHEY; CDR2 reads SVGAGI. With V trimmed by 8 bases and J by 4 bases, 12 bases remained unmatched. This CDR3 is CASAETGDLGETQYF. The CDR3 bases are TGTGCCAGCGCTGAGACAGGGGATTTAGGAGAGACCCAGTACTTC.

The CDR3 nucleotides are TGTGCCAGCAGCTTTAACAATGAGCAGTTCTTC. Translated: CASSFNNEQFF. The V gene is TRBV7-9, the J gene TRBJ2-1, with D hard to call. The germline V gene has CDR1 SEHNR and CDR2 FQNEAQ (reference sequence). The CDR3 is 11 residues long. V lost 3 bases to trimming and J lost 5 bases, with 2 bases between them.

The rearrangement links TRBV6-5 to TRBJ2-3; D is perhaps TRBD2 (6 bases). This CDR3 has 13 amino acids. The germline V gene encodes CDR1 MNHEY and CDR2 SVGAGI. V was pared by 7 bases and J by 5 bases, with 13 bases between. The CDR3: CASTWQEGDTQYF. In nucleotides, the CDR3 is TGTGCCAGCACGTGGCAGGAGGGAGATACGCAGTATTTT.

The CDR3 nucleotides read TGTGCCAGCAGCGTAGGGGAGGGGCTAGTATGGGCTGAAGCTTTCTTT. Translating gives CASSVGEGLVWAEAFF. The rearrangement uses TRBV9 and TRBJ1-1, with D perhaps matching TRBD1 (5 bases). The V and J ends lost 0 bases and 6 bases respectively, with 18 bases between them. This CDR3 is built from 16 residues. Looked up from germline, CDR1 is SGDLS and CDR2 is YYNGEE. Combining the CDR3 with reference TRBV9 and TRBJ1-1 gives the whole variable domain DSGVTQTPKHLITATGQRVTLRCSPRSGDLSVYWYQQSLDQGLQFLIQYYNGEERAKGNILERFSAQQFPDLHSELNLSSLELGDSALYFCASSVGEGLVWAEAFFGQGTRLTVV.

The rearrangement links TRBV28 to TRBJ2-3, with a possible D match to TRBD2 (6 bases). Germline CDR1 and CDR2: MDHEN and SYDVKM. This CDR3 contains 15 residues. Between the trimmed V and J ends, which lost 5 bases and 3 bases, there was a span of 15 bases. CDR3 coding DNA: TGTGCCAGCAGTCCAGGCGGGCGGGAAACAGATACGCAGTATTTT. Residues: CASSPGGRETDTQYF.

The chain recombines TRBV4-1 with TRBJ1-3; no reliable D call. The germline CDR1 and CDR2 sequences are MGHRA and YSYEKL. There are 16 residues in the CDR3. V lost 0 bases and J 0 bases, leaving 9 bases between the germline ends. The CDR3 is CASSQDAGPSGNTIYF. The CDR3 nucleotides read TGCGCCAGCAGCCAAGATGCGGGTCCCTCTGGAAACACCATATATTTT.

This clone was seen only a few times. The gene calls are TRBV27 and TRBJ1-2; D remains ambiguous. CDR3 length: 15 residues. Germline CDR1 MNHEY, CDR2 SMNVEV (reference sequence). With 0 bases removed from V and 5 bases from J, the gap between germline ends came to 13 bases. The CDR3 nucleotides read TGTGCCAGCAGTTTATCCAGTGGAGTTTCGTATGGCTACACCTTC. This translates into CASSLSSGVSYGYTF.

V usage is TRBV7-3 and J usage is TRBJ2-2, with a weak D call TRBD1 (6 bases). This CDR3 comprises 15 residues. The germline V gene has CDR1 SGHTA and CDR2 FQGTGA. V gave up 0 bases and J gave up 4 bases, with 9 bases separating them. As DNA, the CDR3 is TGTGCCAGCAGCTTAACGGGGGCGAGCACCGGGGAGCTGTTTTTT. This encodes CASSLTGASTGELFF. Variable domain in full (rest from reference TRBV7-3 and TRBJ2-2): GAGVSQTPSNKVTEKGKYVELRCDPISGHTALYWYRQSLGQGPEFLIYFQGTGAADDSGLPNDRFFAVRPEGSVSTLKIQRTERGDSAVYLCASSLTGASTGELFFGEGSRLTVL.

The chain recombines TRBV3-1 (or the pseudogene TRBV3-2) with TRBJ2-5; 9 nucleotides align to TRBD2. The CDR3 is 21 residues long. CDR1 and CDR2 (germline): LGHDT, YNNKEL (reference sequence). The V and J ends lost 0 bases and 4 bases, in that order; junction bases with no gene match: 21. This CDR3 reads CASSQEVRSFSGGGSVETQYF. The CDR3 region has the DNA TGTGCCAGCAGCCAAGAAGTCCGGAGTTTTAGCGGGGGTGGTAGTGTAGAGACCCAGTACTTC.

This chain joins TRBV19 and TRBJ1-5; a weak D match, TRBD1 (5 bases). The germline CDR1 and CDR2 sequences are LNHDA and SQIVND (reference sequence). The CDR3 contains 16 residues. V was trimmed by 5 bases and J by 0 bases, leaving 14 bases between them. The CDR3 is CASSPRAGPSNQPQHF. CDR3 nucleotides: TGTGCCAGTAGTCCGCGGGCGGGACCTAGCAATCAGCCCCAGCATTTT.

CDR3 in DNA: TGCGCCAGCAGCCAGGGACTAGCGGGGGGGCGGACCGGGGAGCTGTTTTTT. Amino acids: CASSQGLAGGRTGELFF. The V and J genes are TRBV4-1 and TRBJ2-2, with 16 bases aligning to TRBD2. The V gene end was trimmed by 3 bases and the J gene end by 5 bases; junction bases not matched to a gene: 3. Germline assignment: CDR1 MGHRA and CDR2 YSYEKL. This CDR3 has 17 amino acids.

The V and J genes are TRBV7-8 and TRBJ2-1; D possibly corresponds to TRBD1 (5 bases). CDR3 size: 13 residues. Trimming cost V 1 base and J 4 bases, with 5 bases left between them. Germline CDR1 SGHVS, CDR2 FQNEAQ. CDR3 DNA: TGTGCCAGCAGCTTAGGACAGTACAATGAGCAGTTCTTC. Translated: CASSLGQYNEQFF.

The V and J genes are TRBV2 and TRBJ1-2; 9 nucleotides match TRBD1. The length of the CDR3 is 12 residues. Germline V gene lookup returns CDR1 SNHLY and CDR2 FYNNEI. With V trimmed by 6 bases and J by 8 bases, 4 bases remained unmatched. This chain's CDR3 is CASSRTGVGYTF. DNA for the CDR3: TGTGCCAGCAGCAGGACAGGGGTCGGCTACACCTTC.

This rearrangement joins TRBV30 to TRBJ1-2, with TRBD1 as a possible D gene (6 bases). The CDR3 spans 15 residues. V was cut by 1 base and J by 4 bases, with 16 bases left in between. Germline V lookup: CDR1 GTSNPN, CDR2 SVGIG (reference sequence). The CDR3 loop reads CAWSGGGGAPYGYTF. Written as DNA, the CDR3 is TGTGCCTGGAGTGGTGGAGGGGGGGCCCCCTATGGCTACACCTTC. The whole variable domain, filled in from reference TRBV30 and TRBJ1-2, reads SQTIHQWPATLVQPVGSPLSLECTVEGTSNPNLYWYRQAAGRGLQLLFYSVGIGQISSEVPQNLSASRPQDRQFILSSKKLLLSDSGFYLCAWSGGGGAPYGYTFGSGTRLTVV.